The 29 T cell receptor beta chains given below trace back to one sample, sequenced in a study of T cell responses to AZD1222 COVID-19 vaccine. The method was immunoSEQ multiplex PCR; TCRdb's version includes in-frame clones alone and lacks a portion of them. The sample consists of some 99,000 clones, roughly nine tenths of them appearing once. Sequences were derived from peripheral blood, sampled on day 0 of AZD1222 vaccination. Receptor source: an adult in good health.

This chain links TRBV2 with TRBJ1-5; 8 nucleotides line up with TRBD1. V lost 7 bases, J lost 0 bases, and 5 bases stayed unmatched. The CDR3 contains 15 residues. Looked up from germline, CDR1 is SNHLY and CDR2 is FYNNEI. As DNA, the CDR3 is TGTGCCAGCAAGGGACAGGCCGTTAGCAATCAGCCCCAGCATTTT. Its protein is CASKGQAVSNQPQHF.

This chain links TRBV12-1 with TRBJ1-6; TRBD1, as called in the table, went unchecked against the DNA. TRBV12-1 is listed as a pseudogene. The CDR3 has 16 residues. CDR3 sequence: CASSPGQDSYNSPLHF. CDR3 nucleotides: TGTGCCAGCAGCCCTGGACAGGACTCCTATAATTCACCCCTCCACTTT.

This clone is a singleton in its sample. V gene TRBV18 combines with J gene TRBJ2-1; no clear D gene. The CDR3 is made up of 14 amino acids. V lost 4 bases to trimming and J lost 0 bases, with 7 bases between them. Per the germline V gene, CDR1 is KGHSH and CDR2 is LQKENI. For the CDR3, the DNA is TGTGCCAGCTCACGCTTCGACTCCTACAATGAGCAGTTCTTC. Amino acid sequence: CASSRFDSYNEQFF.

V gene TRBV7-3 combines with J gene TRBJ2-2, with D tentatively TRBD1 or TRBD2 (6 bases each). The germline CDR1 and CDR2 sequences are SGHTA and FQGTGA. Trimming stripped 1 base from V and 5 bases from J, with 14 bases between. The CDR3 sequence is 16 residues long. CDR3 sequence (DNA): TGTGCCAGCAGCTTAAACCCAGGGGCGGGGACCGGGGAGCTGTTTTTT. This codes for CASSLNPGAGTGELFF.

The chain couples TRBV18 to TRBJ1-2; D gene unclear. CDR3 size: 12 residues. V was cut by 6 bases and J by 3 bases, with 8 bases left in between. Germline CDR1 reads KGHSH; CDR2 reads LQKENI. CDR3 in DNA: TGTGCCAGCTCGGAGGCTGACTATGGCTACACCTTC. This encodes CASSEADYGYTF.

The chain links TRBV19 to TRBJ1-2; TRBD1 agrees at 8 bases. The CDR3 length is 13 residues. The V and J ends lost 5 bases and 8 bases, in that order; junction bases with no gene match: 7. Germline lookup yields CDR1 LNHDA and CDR2 SQIVND (reference sequence). The CDR3 sequence: CASSPAGTGGYTF. Here the CDR3 DNA reads TGTGCCAGTAGTCCGGCCGGGACAGGAGGCTACACCTTC.

The chain links TRBV15 to TRBJ2-2; D is tentatively TRBD1 or TRBD2 (5 bases each). CDR1 and CDR2 (germline): LNHNV, YYDKDF (reference sequence). There are 16 residues in the CDR3. Trimming took 0 bases from V and 6 from J, leaving 14 bases between them. The CDR3 loop reads CATSRDGPGAPGELFF. For the CDR3, the DNA is TGTGCCACCAGCAGAGATGGCCCCGGGGCTCCCGGGGAGCTGTTTTTT.

The gene calls are TRBV4-2 and TRBJ2-3; 11 bases fit TRBD2. The CDR3 has 15 residues. Trimming at V came to 4 bases and at J to 1 base, leaving 1 base not matched to a gene. Germline lookup yields CDR1 LGHNA and CDR2 YNFKEQ. This CDR3 is CASSPTSGGTDTQYF. As DNA, the CDR3 is TGTGCCAGCAGCCCGACTAGCGGGGGCACAGATACGCAGTATTTT.

V is TRBV18 and J is TRBJ2-5; no firm D call. Deletions cut 1 base from V and 4 bases from J, with 4 bases between. Germline-derived CDR1 and CDR2 are KGHSH and LQKENI. The CDR3 spans 12 residues. CDR3 bases: TGTGCCAGCTCACCACAGGGAGAGACCCAGTACTTC. This sequence encodes CASSPQGETQYF. Full variable domain (rest looked up from reference TRBV18 and TRBJ2-5): NAGVMQNPRHLVRRRGQEARLRCSPMKGHSHVYWYRQLPEEGLKFMVYLQKENIIDESGMPKERFSAEFPKEGPSILRIQQVVRGDSAAYFCASSPQGETQYFGPGTRLLVL.

The rearrangement links TRBV10-1 to TRBJ1-4; D not certain. This CDR3 spans 14 amino acids. The V gene's germline CDR1 is WNHNN and CDR2 SYGVQD (reference sequence). V was shortened by 2 bases and J by 8 bases, with 12 bases between the two germline ends. CDR3 in amino acids: CASSESVRREKLFF. The CDR3 DNA reads as TGCGCCAGCAGTGAGAGTGTCAGGCGGGAAAAACTGTTTTTT.

The CDR3 nucleotides are TGTGCCAGCAGTTTATTACTCGCTTTCGGGCTTGATTCACCCCTCCACTTT. This gives the protein CASSLLLAFGLDSPLHF. The chain carries TRBV27 and TRBJ1-6; D remains unclear. The CDR3 extends over 17 amino acids. Germline V lookup: CDR1 MNHEY, CDR2 SMNVEV (reference sequence). V was pared by 1 base and J by 8 bases, with 18 bases between.

The chain couples TRBV19 to TRBJ1-2, with a possible D match to TRBD1 (5 bases). The CDR3 extends over 12 amino acids. The V gene's germline CDR1 is LNHDA and CDR2 SQIVND (reference sequence). The V end was cut by 10 bases, the J end by 3 bases, with 12 bases between. In DNA form, the CDR3 reads TGTGCCACCACCGGGGCCGACTATGGCTACACCTTC. Its translation is CATTGADYGYTF.

This chain uses TRBV12-3 or TRBV12-4 with TRBJ1-1; D remains unclear. The CDR3 sequence is 13 residues long. The V and J ends lost 1 base and 7 bases respectively, with 10 bases between them. In DNA form, the CDR3 reads TGTGCCAGCAGTTTAGTGCTTGGTAATGAAGCTTTCTTT. This gives the protein CASSLVLGNEAFF.

This clone appeared once. The chain uses TRBV7-9 and TRBJ1-2; 10 bases are a match to TRBD1. The ends lost 5 bases at V and 3 bases at J; junction bases unmatched: 6. In germline, CDR1 is SEHNR, CDR2 FQNEAQ (reference sequence). This CDR3 is 15 amino acids long. DNA for the CDR3: TGTGCCAGCAGCCCAGGGACAGGGGCTCACTATGGCTACACCTTC. Its protein is CASSPGTGAHYGYTF.

The genes are TRBV10-2 and TRBJ1-6; 10 nucleotides align to TRBD1. The germline V gene has CDR1 WSHSY and CDR2 SAAADI. V shed 3 bases, J shed 6 bases, and the junction held 8 bases outside the gene matches. This CDR3 is built from 17 residues. This CDR3 reads CASSERDRDRGNSPLHF. CDR3 in DNA: TGCGCCAGCAGTGAAAGGGATCGGGACAGGGGTAATTCACCCCTCCACTTT.

The chain joins TRBV6-6 to TRBJ1-3; 9 positions match TRBD1. The CDR3 covers 20 residues. Germline V lookup: CDR1 MNHNY, CDR2 SVGAGI (reference sequence). V dropped 5 bases and J dropped 1; count of bases not matched to a gene: 18. The CDR3 DNA follows: TGTGCCAGCAGTCTGAACTTGCTTGGACAGGGGTTTTCTTCTGGAAACACCATATATTTT. This gives the protein CASSLNLLGQGFSSGNTIYF.

The gene calls are TRBV6-2 or TRBV6-3 and TRBJ2-5; D is undetermined. This CDR3 region has 13 residues. Trimming shortened V by 2 bases and J by 5 bases, and 9 bases separated the two germline ends. Germline V gives CDR1 MNHEY, CDR2 SVGEGT. CDR3 sequence (DNA): TGTGCCAGCAGTTACGGCGGTCGGGAGACCCAGTACTTC. Protein product: CASSYGGRETQYF.

The chain joins TRBV2 to TRBJ2-2, with unresolved D. V shed 6 bases and J shed 0 bases, with 5 bases lying between them. This CDR3 is 13 amino acids long. Looked up from germline, CDR1 is SNHLY and CDR2 is FYNNEI. The CDR3 DNA is TGTGCCAGCAGAGGTACGAACACCGGGGAGCTGTTTTTT. Amino acid sequence: CASRGTNTGELFF. The full variable domain, in which reference TRBV2 and TRBJ2-2 provide the parts outside the CDR3, is EPEVTQTPSHQVTQMGQEVILRCVPISNHLYFYWYRQILGQKVEFLVSFYNNEISEKSEIFDDQFSVERPDGSNFTLKIRSTKLEDSAMYFCASRGTNTGELFFGEGSRLTVL.

This chain links TRBV30 with TRBJ2-3, with D hard to call. From germline, CDR1 is GTSNPN and CDR2 SVGIG (reference sequence). The CDR3 is 13 amino acids. Trimming left V 2 bases short and J 4 bases short, with 10 bases between. The CDR3 region has the DNA TGTGCCTGGAGTTTGAGGAACTCAGATACGCAGTATTTT. Translated, it gives CAWSLRNSDTQYF.

This chain uses TRBV5-4 with TRBJ2-2; possibly TRBD2 for D (7 bases). Germline lookup yields CDR1 SGHNT and CDR2 YYREEE (reference sequence). This CDR3 spans 15 amino acids. V lost 4 bases and J 6 bases, leaving 16 bases between the germline ends. The CDR3 coding sequence is TGTGCCAGCAGCGTCTCAGGAGGGGGGGCCGGGGAGCTGTTTTTT. Protein product: CASSVSGGGAGELFF.

This chain connects TRBV20-1 to TRBJ1-1; no clear D. This CDR3 comprises 10 residues. V lost 3 bases, J lost 7 bases, and 6 bases lay in between. The germline V gene encodes CDR1 DFQATT and CDR2 SNEGSKA (reference sequence). The CDR3: CSASTNEAFF. The CDR3 DNA is TGCAGTGCTAGTACGAATGAAGCTTTCTTT.

The J gene is TRBJ1-1, the V gene TRBV6-6, with D uncertain. The V gene lost 3 bases and the J gene lost 1 base, with 6 bases spanning the gap. Germline V lookup: CDR1 MNHNY, CDR2 SVGAGI (reference sequence). CDR3 length: 13 amino acids. The CDR3 DNA is TGTGCCAGCAGTTATTTTGGGAACACTGAAGCTTTCTTT. Residues: CASSYFGNTEAFF.

In this sample, this clone turned up a few times. The genes are TRBV4-2 and TRBJ1-4; 8 positions match TRBD1. This CDR3 spans 16 amino acids. The V and J ends lost 3 bases and 4 bases, in that order; junction bases with no gene match: 7. Germline-derived CDR1 and CDR2 are LGHNA and YNFKEQ. The chain's CDR3 is CASSQNLGTGNEKLFF. The DNA of the CDR3 is TGTGCCAGCAGCCAGAACCTGGGGACAGGTAATGAAAAACTGTTTTTT.

The J gene is TRBJ2-1, the V gene TRBV15; 8 bases are a match to TRBD2. J lost 8 bases, V lost 2 bases, and 8 bases had no gene match. CDR3 length equals 15 residues. Germline assignment: CDR1 LNHNV and CDR2 YYDKDF (reference sequence). The CDR3 region is CATSRTIAGKYEQFF. CDR3 DNA: TGTGCCACCAGCAGAACGATAGCGGGAAAATATGAGCAGTTCTTC.

The chain carries TRBV6-1 and TRBJ1-1; 8 nucleotides align to TRBD1. The CDR3 is 18 residues long. Germline assignment: CDR1 MNHNS and CDR2 SASEGT. Trimming removed 2 bases from V and 1 base from J; junction bases left unmatched: 12. CDR3 in amino acids: CASSERASTGGTNTEAFF. In nucleotides, the CDR3 is TGTGCCAGCAGTGAACGGGCTTCCACAGGGGGAACGAACACTGAAGCTTTCTTT.

The V gene is TRBV16, the J gene TRBJ1-4; 8 bases map to TRBD1. Trimming cost V 0 bases and J 10 bases; bases outside gene matches: 7. The germline gives CDR1 KGHSY, CDR2 FQNENV. The CDR3 runs 15 residues. The CDR3, as DNA: TGTGCCAGCAGCCAATCGGTGGCAGGGGGCGGAAAACTGTTTTTT. Its protein product is CASSQSVAGGGKLFF.

The chain employs TRBV12-5 and TRBJ1-5; D is unclear. Germline-derived CDR1 and CDR2 are LGHNT and FRNRAP. CDR3 length: 12 amino acids. V shed 1 base and J shed 7 bases, with 5 bases lying between them. The CDR3 DNA sequence: TGTGCTAGTGGTTTGGGACGGCAGCCCCAGCATTTT. As protein: CASGLGRQPQHF.

In regard to this clone: Distinct nucleotide sequences in the sample also encode this CDR3. The chain has TRBV20-1 and TRBJ1-1; D is ambiguous. The germline V gene encodes CDR1 DFQATT and CDR2 SNEGSKA (reference sequence). The germline V and J ends were trimmed by 6 bases and 2 bases, with 7 bases remaining between them. The CDR3 length is 11 residues. The CDR3 DNA is TGCAGTGCAACAGCAAACACTGAAGCTTTCTTT. This codes for CSATANTEAFF.

This clone has a single count. This rearrangement joins TRBV12-5 to TRBJ1-2; D is unclear. V was shortened by 1 base and J by 8 bases, with 8 bases between the two germline ends. Per the germline V gene, CDR1 is LGHNT and CDR2 is FRNRAP. CDR3 size: 12 residues. CDR3 amino acids: CASGLDLVGYTF. CDR3 sequence (DNA): TGTGCTAGTGGTTTGGATCTGGTGGGCTACACCTTC.